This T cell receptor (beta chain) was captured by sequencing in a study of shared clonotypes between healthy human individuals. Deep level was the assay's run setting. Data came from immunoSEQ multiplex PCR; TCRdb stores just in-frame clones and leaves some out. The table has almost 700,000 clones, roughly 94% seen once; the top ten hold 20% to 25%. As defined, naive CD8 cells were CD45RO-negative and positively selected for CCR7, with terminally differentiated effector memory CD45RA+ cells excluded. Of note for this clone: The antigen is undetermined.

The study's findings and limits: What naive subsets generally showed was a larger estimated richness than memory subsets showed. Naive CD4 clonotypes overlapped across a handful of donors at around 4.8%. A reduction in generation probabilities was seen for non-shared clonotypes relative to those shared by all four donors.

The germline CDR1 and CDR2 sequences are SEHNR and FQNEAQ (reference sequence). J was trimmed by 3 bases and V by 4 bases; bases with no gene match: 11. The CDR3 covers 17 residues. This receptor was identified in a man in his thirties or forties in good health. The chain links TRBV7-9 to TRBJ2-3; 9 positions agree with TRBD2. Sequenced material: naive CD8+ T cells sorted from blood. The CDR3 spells CASSSIIAGAGTDTQYF. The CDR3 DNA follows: TGTGCCAGCAGCTCGATAATAGCGGGGGCGGGAACAGATACGCAGTATTTT.